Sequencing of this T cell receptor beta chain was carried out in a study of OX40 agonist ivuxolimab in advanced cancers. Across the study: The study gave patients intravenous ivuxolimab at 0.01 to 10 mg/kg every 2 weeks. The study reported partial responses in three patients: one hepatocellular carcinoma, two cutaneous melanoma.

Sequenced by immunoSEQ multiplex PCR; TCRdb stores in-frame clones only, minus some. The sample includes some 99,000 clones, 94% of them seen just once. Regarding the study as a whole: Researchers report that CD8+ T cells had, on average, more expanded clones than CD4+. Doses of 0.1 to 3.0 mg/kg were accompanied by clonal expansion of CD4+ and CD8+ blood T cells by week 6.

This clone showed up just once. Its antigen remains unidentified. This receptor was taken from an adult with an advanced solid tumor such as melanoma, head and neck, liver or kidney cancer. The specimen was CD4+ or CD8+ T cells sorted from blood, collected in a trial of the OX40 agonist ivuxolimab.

CDR3 DNA: TGCGCCAGCAGCGGGGACAGGGGGCGTATTGACACTGAAGCTTTCTTT. This codes for CASSGDRGRIDTEAFF. The rearrangement links TRBV5-1 to TRBJ1-1, with 12 bases lining up with TRBD1. This CDR3 is 16 amino acids long. Germline CDR1 reads SGHRS; CDR2 reads YFSETQ. With V trimmed by 4 bases and J by 3 bases, 7 bases remained unmatched.